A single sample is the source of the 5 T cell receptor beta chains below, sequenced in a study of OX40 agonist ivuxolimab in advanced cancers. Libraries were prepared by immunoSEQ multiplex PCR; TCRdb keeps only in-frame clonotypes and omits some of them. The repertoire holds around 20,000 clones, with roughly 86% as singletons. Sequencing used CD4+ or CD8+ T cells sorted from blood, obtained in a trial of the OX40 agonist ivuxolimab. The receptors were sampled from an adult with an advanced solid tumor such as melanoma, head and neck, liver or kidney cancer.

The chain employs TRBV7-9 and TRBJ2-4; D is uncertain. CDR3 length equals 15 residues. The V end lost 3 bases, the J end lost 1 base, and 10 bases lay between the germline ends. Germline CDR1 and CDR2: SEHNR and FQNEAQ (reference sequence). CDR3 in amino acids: CASSLRSEAKNIQYF. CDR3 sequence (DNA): TGTGCCAGCAGCTTGAGGTCGGAGGCCAAAAACATTCAGTACTTC.

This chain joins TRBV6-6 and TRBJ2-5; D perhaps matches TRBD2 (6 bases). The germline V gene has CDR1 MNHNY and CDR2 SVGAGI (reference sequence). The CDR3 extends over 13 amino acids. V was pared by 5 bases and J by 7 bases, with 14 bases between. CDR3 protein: CASSPRGMGTQYF. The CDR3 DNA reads TGTGCCAGCAGTCCGCGGGGTATGGGGACCCAGTACTTC.

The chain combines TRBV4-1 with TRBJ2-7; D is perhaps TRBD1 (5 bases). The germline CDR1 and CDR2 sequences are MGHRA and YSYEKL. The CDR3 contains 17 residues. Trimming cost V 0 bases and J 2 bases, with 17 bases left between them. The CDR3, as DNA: TGCGCCAGCAGCCAAGATCTGGGGCAGACATTCACCTACGAGCAGTACTTC. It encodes CASSQDLGQTFTYEQYF.

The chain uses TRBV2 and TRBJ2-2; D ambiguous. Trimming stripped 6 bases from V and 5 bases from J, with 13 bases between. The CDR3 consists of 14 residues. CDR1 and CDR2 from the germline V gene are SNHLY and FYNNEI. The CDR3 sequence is CASRPIPGTGELFF. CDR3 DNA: TGTGCCAGCAGACCAATACCCGGGACCGGGGAGCTGTTTTTT. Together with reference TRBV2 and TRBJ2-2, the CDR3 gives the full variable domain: EPEVTQTPSHQVTQMGQEVILRCVPISNHLYFYWYRQILGQKVEFLVSFYNNEISEKSEIFDDQFSVERPDGSNFTLKIRSTKLEDSAMYFCASRPIPGTGELFFGEGSRLTVL.

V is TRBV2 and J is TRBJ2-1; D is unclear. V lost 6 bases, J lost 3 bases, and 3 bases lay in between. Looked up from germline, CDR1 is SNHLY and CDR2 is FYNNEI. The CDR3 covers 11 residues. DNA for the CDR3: TGTGCCAGCAGAGGCTACAATGAGCAGTTCTTC. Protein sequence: CASRGYNEQFF.